This T cell receptor (beta chain) emerged from a study of control samples from healthy donors and cancer patients (dated by TCRdb to about 2020). Points on this clone: Its target antigen remains unknown. It has no much larger one-base neighbor in the sample; base qualities were not kept.

Its CDR3 holds 13 amino acids, cysteine through phenylalanine. The kept DNA is CDR3 alone, 39 bases in frame from the first base. V drops 5 bases and J drops 4 bases, leaving 15 bases in between. The germline V gene specifies SQVTM as CDR1 and ANQGSEA as CDR2. Libraries were constructed by the immunoSEQ multiplex PCR assay. TCRdb retrieved this table from immuneACCESS and kept in-frame rearrangements only. Not all clones are present; in checked studies, unresolved V genes account for under half, and no reason is known for the remainder. The sample profile shows 100,000 to 150,000 clones; approximately 90% of them were found once. 2.5% of the sample goes to the ten largest clones.

This sequence uses TRBV29-1 and TRBJ2-7; no D gene call is confident. The receptor was derived from a man aged 40-49 years in good health. Sequencing used blood. The bases are TGCAGCGTTAGAACGGGTGGAAGGTACGAGCAGTACTTC. Its protein product is CSVRTGGRYEQYF.